Reported below is one TCR beta chain. Its antigen has not been determined. Per-nucleotide qualities are absent, and no much larger clonotype sits a single base away. The data are from a study of human T cells and chemical hapten exposure (dated by TCRdb to the early 2020s). Regarding the complete study: For sensitization, 2% DPC in acetone was applied to a roughly 2 cm by roughly 2 cm area of upper inner arm skin. Patch testing was done on the upper back using Finn chambers containing 0.01% DPC, and results were scored after 6 days according to International Contact Dermatitis Research Group standards. The study tracked peripheral blood TCR repertoire changes in vivo during primary and secondary sensitization to the hapten diphenylcyclopropenone (DPC) in alopecia patients. Throughout the study period of roughly 24 weeks, patients also received therapeutic DPC doses to the scalp every week. Blood for TCR sequencing was provided by twenty-nine alopecia patients at one to four time points (pre-sensitization, 2, 6 and 24 weeks). Blood samples were taken from patients before sensitization (week 0) and then at 2, 6 and about 24 weeks after DPC sensitization. The libraries were sequenced as a pool, and the TCR yield per sample differed mostly because of small variations in library volumes within the pool. The mostly female patient cohort included alopecia areata with under or over 50% scalp involvement, alopecia totalis and alopecia universalis.

The receptor library was made with RACE. The sample was run on a NextSeq 500. During library preparation, unique molecular identifiers were attached to individual cDNA molecules so that TCRs could be counted quantitatively and reproducibly. Each blood RNA sample was used to sequence both TCR alpha and TCR beta chains. The paper's processing steps were these. Samples had a median of roughly 87,000 TCRs, with a range from roughly 20,000 to 690,600. V, J and CDR3 annotation of the TCR reads was performed with the Decombinator software suite. To make PS versus PT1 abundance plots, every sample was subsampled to the same number of TCRs (28,000). TCRs were defined as expanded if absent before sensitization and observed at least eight times at the 2-week time point. The public reads were run again by TCRdb, first through fastp at Q25 and then through MiXCR, and only productive beta chains were kept. Identical CDR3 protein sequences are pooled into one entry, listed with their most common genes and DNA. The V and J calls shown here were made by TCRdb, not taken from the authors' results. The sample table lists 340,000 or so distinct CDR3 sequences, around 6.9% of them with a count of one. The top ten clones comprise about 8% of the sample.

Explained via the paper, the time point label denotes: patch test 1, 2 weeks after DPC sensitization. Read against the paper, the sample's treatment or condition label means: therapeutic diphenylcyclopropenone sensitization with weekly scalp DPC. At each patch-test visit, blood was drawn before the patch test was applied. To be eligible, patients had to be aged 18 to 70, diagnosed with alopecia and judged suitable for DPC therapy, while pregnant patients were excluded. Total RNA was extracted from unfractionated whole blood collected in Tempus Blood RNA tubes. Based on the germline V gene (reference sequence), the CDR1 and CDR2 sequences are DFQATT and SNEGSKA. The CDR3, from cysteine to phenylalanine, totals 13 residues. The kept DNA is CDR3 alone, 39 bases in frame from the first base. V loses 6 bases at its end and J loses 9 bases; junction bases beyond the gene matches: 7. General study outcomes and caveats: Compared with pre-sensitization or healthy control sets, expanded TCRs formed significantly more large CDR3 similarity clusters, which is consistent with antigen-driven responses. No change with DPC sensitization was found in the number of TCRs above 1 in 1000 frequency, and no evidence of global repertoire structure alterations was found. Patch test score was positively correlated with the number of PT1 expanded TCRs, with significance at thresholds 8, 16 and 32 but not at 4. All patients had alopecia, a presumed autoimmune disease, so their immune response might differ from that of healthy individuals. After repeated subsampling, changes were observed in the strength of the expansion versus patch-test correlation and in the threshold at which the correlation became significant.

This clonotype originated in a woman between 18 and 29 years old with alopecia areata. Some clones in this sample may be carry-over from other donors' samples. The specimen was whole blood, collected in connection with sensitization to the hapten diphenylcyclopropenone (DPC). Rearrangement joined TRBV20-1 to TRBJ1-6; TRBD1 aligns with 8 central bases. The DNA is as follows: TGCAGTGCCCTGGACAGGGATGGTTCACCCCTCCACTTT. The translation is CSALDRDGSPLHF.